This T cell receptor beta chain was captured by sequencing in a study of early T cells in non-severe SARS-CoV-2 infection. Trimming stripped 5 bases from V and 0 bases from J, with 6 bases between. Germline values: CDR1 KGHDR, CDR2 SFDVKD. The CDR3 spans 13 residues. TCRdb reprocessed the 5' RACE reads with MiXCR, giving one entry per CDR3 protein. The table includes 35,000 to 40,000 distinct CDR3 sequences, around 5% detected once. In its sample, this clonotype was seen many times. The TCR was taken from an adult who was a healthcare worker with PCR-confirmed SARS-CoV-2 infection or an uninfected control (not recorded which). Input material: whole blood. This chain connects TRBV24-1 to TRBJ2-5, with unresolved D. The CDR3 DNA reads TGTGCCACCAGTGCGAGGAACCAAGAGACCCAGTACTTC. This encodes CATSARNQETQYF.